This passage covers 15 T cell receptor beta chains from one sample sequenced in a study of blood T cells in healthy people across ages. Combining a sample-barcoded 5' primer with a J-beta primer mix, a second PCR ran for roughly 6 to 11 cycles. TCRdb used MiXCR to reprocess the 5' RACE reads, holding one entry per CDR3 protein. Seen here are around 1.5 million distinct CDR3 sequences, approximately 63% observed once, and the top ten hold about 6.3%. The sample taken for sequencing was blood. These receptors all come from a man in his late teens or twenties in good health.

The chain links TRBV4-1 to TRBJ2-7; TRBD1 matches 11 bases. The J segment lost 4 bases and the V segment lost 3 bases, leaving 5 bases of the junction unmatched. CDR1 is MGHRA, CDR2 YSYEKL, per germline. The length of the CDR3 is 15 residues. CDR3 coding DNA: TGCGCCAGCAGCCAGGTCCGGGACAGGGGGTACGAGCAGTACTTC. Translation gives CASSQVRDRGYEQYF.

The V call is TRBV10-1, the J call TRBJ2-4; tentative D call: TRBD2 (6 bases). The J call may be in error: the DNA end matches TRBJ2-7 better. The CDR3 sequence is 13 residues long. Germline assignment: CDR1 WNHNN and CDR2 SYGVQD (reference sequence). CDR3 sequence: CASSATGVDEQYF. The CDR3 coding sequence is TGCGCCAGCAGTGCGACGGGAGTGGACGAGCAGTACTTC.

This clonotype was picked up a small number of times. J is TRBJ2-2 and V is TRBV11-1; D is unresolved. The length of the CDR3 is 12 residues. Trimming shortened V by 0 bases and J by 7 bases, and 3 bases separated the two germline ends. CDR1 SGHAT and CDR2 FQDESV come from the germline V gene (reference sequence). This CDR3 is CASSLAGGELFF. The CDR3 DNA reads as TGTGCCAGCAGCTTAGCGGGCGGGGAGCTGTTTTTT. Variable domain in full (rest from reference TRBV11-1 and TRBJ2-2): EAEVAQSPRYKITEKSQAVAFWCDPISGHATLYWYRQILGQGPELLVQFQDESVVDDSQLPKDRFSAERLKGVDSTLKIQPAELGDSAMYLCASSLAGGELFFGEGSRLTVL.

The rearrangement links TRBV12-3 or TRBV12-4 to TRBJ2-1; D is ambiguous. The CDR3 is 13 amino acids. V was cut by 4 bases and J by 3 bases, with 7 bases left in between. The CDR3 sequence: CASSSELYNEQFF. DNA of the CDR3: TGTGCCAGCAGTTCCGAGCTCTACAATGAGCAGTTCTTC.

This chain connects TRBV6-2 or TRBV6-3 to TRBJ2-7; 7 positions agree with TRBD2. The CDR3 covers 15 residues. CDR1 and CDR2 (germline): MNHEY, SVGEGT. V gave up 3 bases and J gave up 4 bases; unmatched junction bases: 9. CDR3 sequence reads: CASSYTAGVFYEQYF. For the CDR3, the DNA is TGTGCCAGCAGTTATACGGCGGGAGTCTTTTACGAGCAGTACTTC.

In this sample, this clonotype turned up once. The genes are TRBV7-8 and TRBJ2-1; 9 bases align to TRBD2. V lost 2 bases and J lost 2; bases outside the gene matches: 4. Germline V gene data show CDR1 as SGHVS and CDR2 as FQNEAQ. The CDR3 covers 16 residues. The CDR3 region is CASSLTSSGAYNEQFF. The CDR3, as DNA: TGTGCCAGCAGCTTAACCTCTAGCGGGGCCTACAATGAGCAGTTCTTC.

The chain links TRBV12-3 or TRBV12-4 to TRBJ2-5; 10 bases are shared with TRBD1. The V gene end was trimmed by 4 bases and the J gene end by 4 bases; junction bases not matched to a gene: 9. The CDR3 sequence is 16 residues long. This CDR3 reads CASSSGTGVEGETQYF. CDR3 coding DNA: TGTGCCAGCAGTTCGGGGACAGGGGTGGAAGGAGAGACCCAGTACTTC.

The V call is TRBV29-1, the J call TRBJ1-1; weak D call: TRBD1 (6 bases). Germline CDR1 SQVTM, CDR2 ANQGSEA. The CDR3 spans 14 residues. The V end lost 7 bases, the J end lost 1 base, and 16 bases lay between the germline ends. CDR3 coding DNA: TGCAGCGCCCATCAGGGGAGGGAGAACACTGAAGCTTTCTTT. Translation gives CSAHQGRENTEAFF. The variable domain in full, with the rest retrieved from reference TRBV29-1 and TRBJ1-1, is SAVISQKPSRDICQRGTSLTIQCQVDSQVTMMFWYRQQPGQSLTLIATANQGSEATYESGFVIDKFPISRPNLTFSTLTVSNMSPEDSSIYLCSAHQGRENTEAFFGQGTRLTVV.

The chain recombines TRBV25-1 with TRBJ1-6; a weak D match, TRBD1 (5 bases). The CDR3 has 15 amino acids. Deletions cut 0 bases from V and 10 bases from J, with 13 bases between. CDR1 is MGHDK, CDR2 SYGVNS, per germline. Written as DNA, the CDR3 is TGTGCCAGCAGTGAATACAGGGCCTCGGAATCACCCCTCCACTTT. It is translated as CASSEYRASESPLHF.

This clonotype was counted a single time. Lacking the conserved final phenylalanine or tryptophan, this CDR3 likely reflects a read error. The chain uses TRBV29-1 and TRBJ2-5; weak D call: TRBD1 (7 bases). Germline V gene lookup returns CDR1 SQVTM and CDR2 ANQGSEA. CDR3 length: 14 residues. V dropped 4 bases and J dropped 2 bases, with 14 bases sitting between them. The CDR3 bases are TGCAGCGTTGGTCAGGGGGGTGGTCAAGAGACCCAGTACCTC. Its translation is CSVGQGGGQETQYL.

The rearrangement links TRBV19 to TRBJ2-1; no firm D call. V was pared by 4 bases and J by 3 bases, with 7 bases between. This CDR3 comprises 13 residues. Germline loops: CDR1 LNHDA, CDR2 SQIVND (reference sequence). The CDR3 sequence: CASSTGVYNEQFF. In nucleotides, the CDR3 is TGTGCCAGTAGTACCGGCGTCTACAATGAGCAGTTCTTC.

This chain links TRBV12-3 or TRBV12-4 with TRBJ2-5; D is ambiguous. The better agreement between TRBJ2-7 and the DNA end casts doubt on the J call. The CDR3 covers 15 residues. CDR3 residues: CATHPGEWPGYEQYF. The CDR3 nucleotides read TGTGCCACCCATCCCGGAGAGTGGCCTGGGTACGAGCAGTACTTC.

This chain joins TRBV29-1 and TRBJ1-5; D not certain. V was cut by 4 bases and J by 0 bases, with 10 bases left in between. The CDR3 runs 14 residues. Germline assignment: CDR1 SQVTM and CDR2 ANQGSEA. CDR3 DNA sequence: TGCAGCGTTGGTAACAGCTATAGCAATCAGCCCCAGCATTTT. This translates into CSVGNSYSNQPQHF.

This clonotype was detected a few times. This chain joins TRBV12-3 or TRBV12-4 and TRBJ1-5; possible D gene TRBD1, 6 bases. This CDR3 has 13 amino acids. V gave up 7 bases and J gave up 6 bases, with 13 bases separating them. Here the CDR3 reads CASNLGGPQPQHF. CDR3 in DNA: TGTGCCAGCAACCTAGGGGGGCCTCAGCCCCAGCATTTT.

This chain uses TRBV6-1 with TRBJ1-2; D is unresolved. V shed 6 bases and J shed 4 bases, with 24 bases lying between them. This CDR3 has 17 residues. CDR1 and CDR2 (germline): MNHNS, SASEGT. CDR3 sequence (DNA): TGTGCCAGCAGGGTCATTTTCAAGGCCCCCGGAGGCTATGGCTACACCTTC. As protein: CASRVIFKAPGGYGYTF.